This T cell receptor (beta chain) is drawn from a study of chemoradiotherapy in HPV16-positive cancers. Study observations and caveats: Candidate HPV-specific clones and E7-related TCR motifs grew in tumor during treatment. For HPV16-positive patients, expanding HPV-responsive T cells associated with longer recurrence-free survival.

As concerns this clone: No antigen is known for it.

TCRdb's copy holds only in-frame clones and misses some; the assay was immunoSEQ multiplex PCR. The data contain roughly 14,000 clones, approximately 91% of them seen just once; the ten biggest clones take up roughly 2.5%. Repertoires were sampled repeatedly during chemoradiotherapy. Material: blood, obtained from a patient who underwent chemoradiotherapy. This receptor was taken from a human donor with HPV-associated anogenital cancer.

In DNA, the CDR3 is TGTGCCAGCAACCCCCGCGGGCTCGCCTATGGCTACACCTTC. It encodes CASNPRGLAYGYTF. This chain links TRBV6-5 with TRBJ1-2; D gene uncertain. V lost 7 bases and J lost 4, with 16 bases in between. The CDR3 runs 14 residues. Germline V gene data show CDR1 as MNHEY and CDR2 as SVGAGI.